The 23 T cell receptor beta chains below were found in one sample sequenced in a study of PD-L1 blockade in urothelial cancer. The method was immunoSEQ multiplex PCR; TCRdb's version includes in-frame clones alone and lacks a portion of them. This sample yields 75,000 to 100,000 clones, of which around four fifths are seen a single time; under 8.5% belongs to the top ten. The time point here: peripheral blood 6 weeks after treatment start. The sample was PBMCs, taken around atezolizumab (anti-PD-L1) treatment. The receptor source for this set is a man between 65 and 85 years old with urothelial cancer.

This rearrangement joins TRBV6-6 to TRBJ2-3; the match to TRBD2 covers 8 bases. Trimming at V came to 2 bases and at J to 1 base, leaving 5 bases not matched to a gene. The CDR3 contains 16 residues. CDR1 and CDR2 from the germline V gene are MNHNY and SVGAGI (reference sequence). The CDR3 sequence is CASSYLSGKGTDTQYF. CDR3 bases: TGTGCCAGCAGTTACCTTAGCGGGAAGGGCACAGATACGCAGTATTTT.

The genes are TRBV4-3 and TRBJ2-7; D perhaps matches TRBD2 (5 bases). The germline V and J ends were trimmed by 1 base and 4 bases, with 14 bases remaining between them. The CDR3 has 15 residues. The germline V gene has CDR1 LGHNA and CDR2 YSLEER. DNA for the CDR3: TGCGCCAGCAGCCAAGTAGAAGGTGCGGGTTACGAGCAGTACTTC. Residues: CASSQVEGAGYEQYF.

The CDR3 sequence: CASSLYRGGHSNQPQHF. In DNA, the CDR3 is TGTGCCAGCAGTTTATATAGGGGGGGACATAGCAATCAGCCCCAGCATTTT. The chain carries TRBV28 and TRBJ1-5; tentative D call: TRBD1 (6 bases). The ends were cut back, 1 base at V and 0 bases at J, with 13 bases in the middle. Germline V CDR1 and CDR2: MDHEN, SYDVKM. The CDR3 consists of 17 residues.

This clone was observed a few times. This rearrangement joins TRBV5-4 to TRBJ1-2, with 7 nucleotides matching TRBD1. Germline V gene sequence: CDR1 SGHNT, CDR2 YYREEE (reference sequence). Unmatched junction bases numbered 6, after V lost 4 bases and J lost 0 bases. CDR3 length: 15 residues. CDR3 protein: CASSPGTETNYGYTF. For the CDR3, the DNA is TGTGCCAGCAGCCCCGGGACAGAGACTAACTATGGCTACACCTTC.

The V call is TRBV18, the J call TRBJ2-1, with D maybe TRBD1 (6 bases). From germline, CDR1 is KGHSH and CDR2 LQKENI. The CDR3 spans 15 residues. V lost 6 bases to trimming and J lost 3 bases, with 15 bases between them. The CDR3 here is CASSPGQSLYNEQFF. DNA for the CDR3: TGTGCCAGCTCCCCAGGACAGTCCCTCTACAATGAGCAGTTCTTC.

This chain uses TRBV25-1 with TRBJ2-1; 9 nucleotides align to TRBD1. Germline loops: CDR1 MGHDK, CDR2 SYGVNS. Unmatched junction bases numbered 8, after V lost 9 bases and J lost 8 bases. CDR3 length: 13 amino acids. As DNA, the CDR3 is TGTGCCAGTAGAGAAACAGGGGGCGATGAGCAGTTCTTC. Its translation: CASRETGGDEQFF.

This clone has only a few counts. CDR3: CASSTSRRGEQFF. The CDR3 DNA sequence: TGTGCCAGTAGTACGAGCAGACGAGGGGAGCAGTTCTTC. This chain connects TRBV19 to TRBJ2-1; perhaps TRBD2 as D (5 bases). CDR1 is LNHDA and CDR2 is SQIVND in the germline V gene (reference sequence). The CDR3 loop spans 13 amino acids. V gave up 4 bases and J gave up 10 bases, with 14 bases separating them. Based on the CDR3 plus reference TRBV19 and TRBJ2-1, the full variable domain is DGGITQSPKYLFRKEGQNVTLSCEQNLNHDAMYWYRQDPGQGLRLIYYSQIVNDFQKGDIAEGYSVSREKKESFPLTVTSAQKNPTAFYLCASSTSRRGEQFFGPGTRLTVL.

This chain joins TRBV6-1 and TRBJ1-5; D remains ambiguous. CDR1 MNHNS and CDR2 SASEGT come from the germline V gene. Between the trimmed V and J ends, which lost 8 bases and 4 bases, there was a span of 12 bases. The CDR3 spans 13 residues. CDR3 residues: CASERERNQPQHF. CDR3 nucleotide sequence: TGTGCCAGCGAAAGGGAGAGGAATCAGCCCCAGCATTTT.

V usage is TRBV5-1 and J usage is TRBJ1-3, with TRBD1 matching over 7 bases. There are 16 residues in the CDR3. J was trimmed by 0 bases and V by 4 bases; bases with no gene match: 7. Germline V CDR1 and CDR2: SGHRS, YFSETQ. The CDR3 loop is CASSPTGQNSGNTIYF. CDR3 sequence (DNA): TGCGCCAGCAGCCCTACGGGACAGAACTCTGGAAACACCATATATTTT.

This clone has only one observation. The genes are TRBV7-2 and TRBJ2-7; 12 nucleotides match TRBD2. In germline, CDR1 is SGHTA, CDR2 FQGNSA. V lost 3 bases to trimming and J lost 5 bases; unmatched junction nucleotides: 2. The CDR3 is 14 residues long. This chain's CDR3 is CASSLTSGSHEQYF. The CDR3 DNA follows: TGTGCCAGCAGCTTGACTAGCGGGAGCCACGAGCAGTACTTC.

This rearrangement joins TRBV28 to TRBJ1-2, with 8 bases lining up with TRBD1. The germline CDR1 and CDR2 sequences are MDHEN and SYDVKM. This CDR3 contains 16 residues. The V segment lost 1 base and the J segment 8 bases; nucleotides outside the gene matches: 12. The CDR3 coding sequence is TGTGCCAGCAGTTTATCCCCGGACAGGGCGCTCTGGGGCTACACCTTC. This sequence encodes CASSLSPDRALWGYTF.

This chain connects TRBV6-5 to TRBJ1-5, with 9 bases that match TRBD1. V lost 4 bases to trimming and J lost 5 bases; unmatched junction nucleotides: 6. This CDR3 comprises 15 residues. Germline values: CDR1 MNHEY, CDR2 SVGAGI. DNA of the CDR3: TGTGCCAGCAGTTCCGGACAGGGGCAGTATCAGCCCCAGCATTTT. This gives the protein CASSSGQGQYQPQHF.

This clone appeared a few times. The CDR3 nucleotides are TGTGCCAGCAGTACAGGGTTTTACACTGAAGCTTTCTTT. Residues: CASSTGFYTEAFF. V and J are TRBV6-1 and TRBJ1-1; TRBD1 might be the D (6 bases). V was clipped by 5 bases and J by 3 bases, with 10 bases between them. CDR3 size: 13 residues. The V gene's germline CDR1 is MNHNS and CDR2 SASEGT.

The V call is TRBV7-9, the J call TRBJ2-5, with D perhaps TRBD2 (5 bases). V lost 5 bases to trimming and J lost 5 bases, with 12 bases between them. CDR1 is SEHNR and CDR2 is FQNEAQ in the germline V gene (reference sequence). The length of the CDR3 is 13 residues. CDR3 nucleotides: TGTGCCAGCAGCCGAAGCGGTTGGGAGACCCAGTACTTC. Translated: CASSRSGWETQYF.

The CDR3 nucleotides are TGTGCCAGCAGCCAAGACCTAAGCGGGAGGAGGAAGCAGTACTTC. It codes for CASSQDLSGRRKQYF. The chain employs TRBV4-2 and TRBJ2-7, with 9 bases fitting TRBD2. The CDR3 loop spans 15 amino acids. CDR1 is LGHNA, CDR2 YNFKEQ, per germline. Trimming took 0 bases from V and 8 from J; bases not matched to a gene: 8.

CDR3 sequence reads: CASSQDSAGFSTDTQYF. As DNA, the CDR3 is TGTGCCAGCAGCCAAGATAGTGCAGGTTTTAGCACAGATACGCAGTATTTT. This chain links TRBV14 with TRBJ2-3; no clear D. The CDR3 contains 17 residues. V lost 0 bases, J lost 0 bases, and 13 bases lay in between. The germline CDR1 and CDR2 sequences are SGHDN and FVKESK.

The J gene is TRBJ2-2, the V gene TRBV21-1; the D call TRBD1 from the table was never checked on the DNA. TRBV21-1 is listed as a pseudogene. The CDR3 is 15 residues long. The chain's CDR3 is CASSDRTGGTGELFF. The CDR3 coding sequence is TGTGCCAGCAGCGATCGGACAGGGGGAACGGGGGAGCTGTTTTTT.

This clone has just one count. V usage is TRBV6-5 and J usage is TRBJ2-2; 10 nucleotides agree with TRBD2. Germline V lookup: CDR1 MNHEY, CDR2 SVGAGI. The CDR3 runs 15 residues. Trimming cost V 5 bases and J 7 bases; bases outside gene matches: 7. In DNA, the CDR3 is TGTGCCAGCAGTCCGGAGCGGGGGGGGTACGGGGAGCTGTTTTTT. Its protein product is CASSPERGGYGELFF.

The chain uses TRBV18 and TRBJ2-5; D possibly corresponds to TRBD2 (6 bases). CDR1 and CDR2 from the germline V gene are KGHSH and LQKENI. The V end was cut by 4 bases, the J end by 4 bases, with 10 bases between. There are 13 residues in the CDR3. CDR3 residues: CASSQAGRETQYF. The CDR3 DNA reads as TGTGCCAGCTCACAGGCGGGAAGAGAGACCCAGTACTTC.

This rearrangement joins TRBV7-2 to TRBJ1-2; a possible D gene is TRBD1 (5 bases). V lost 5 bases, J lost 4 bases, and 11 bases lay in between. Germline V gene data show CDR1 as SGHTA and CDR2 as FQGNSA. This CDR3 is built from 13 residues. CDR3 in amino acids: CASSPDIFYGYTF. CDR3 coding DNA: TGTGCCAGCAGCCCGGACATCTTCTATGGCTACACCTTC.

In this sample, this clone turned up a few times. The chain is built from TRBV19 and TRBJ1-2; TRBD1 agrees at 11 bases. Germline V CDR1 and CDR2: LNHDA, SQIVND (reference sequence). This CDR3 contains 16 residues. Germline trimming cut 9 bases from V and 2 bases from J; bases unmatched to any gene: 11. Here the CDR3 DNA reads TGTGCCAGCTCCATAAATCGGGACAGGGGGAACTATGGCTACACCTTC. This gives the protein CASSINRDRGNYGYTF.

This clone was seen a handful of times. The chain combines TRBV30 with TRBJ2-7, with D maybe TRBD1 (5 bases). The germline V and J ends were trimmed by 5 bases and 6 bases, with 14 bases remaining between them. The length of the CDR3 is 12 residues. Germline CDR1 is GTSNPN and CDR2 is SVGIG (reference sequence). DNA for the CDR3: TGTGCCTGGGGCGGACAAGGCGGCGAGCAGTACTTC. Amino acids: CAWGGQGGEQYF.

The chain recombines TRBV5-1 with TRBJ2-7; 9 bases align to TRBD2. Germline CDR1 is SGHRS and CDR2 is YFSETQ. CDR3 size: 18 residues. V was clipped by 0 bases and J by 0 bases; unmatched bases: 10. CDR3 sequence: CASSLVPSGGLSSYEQYF. The CDR3 DNA follows: TGCGCCAGCAGCTTGGTTCCCAGCGGGGGGCTCAGCTCCTACGAGCAGTACTTC.